The clone carrying this T cell receptor (beta chain) was seen repeatedly, ten times or more. Its antigen is unknown. Relative to the germline gene, one junction end is altered; a read error may explain this. Researchers prepared the TCRbeta library using unique molecular identifiers, the study reports. MiXCR was run by TCRdb on the PCR reads, yielding one entry per CDR3 protein. Seen here are about 280,000 distinct CDR3 sequences, 9.5% to 13% observed once, and the top ten hold about a quarter. This record comes from a study of T-cell reconstitution after alpha-beta-depleted transplantation in children. Findings and limits, study-wide: Two months or so post-transplant, alpha-beta T cells reportedly derived from several hundred expanded graft clones.

The germline CDR1 and CDR2 sequences are MNHEY and SMNVEV (reference sequence). There are 14 residues in the CDR3. The receptor's source is a male patient aged 2-15 years who had a stem cell transplant for chronic granulomatous disease, so the T cells may come from the graft donor. This specimen consisted of peripheral blood, obtained 180 days after TCRalphabeta/CD19-depleted stem cell transplant. The J gene is TRBJ2-2, the V gene TRBV27, with D unresolved. The CDR3 DNA follows: TGTGCCAGCAGGGCCGTCTCGAAGACCGGGGAGCTGTTTTTT. The encoded protein is CASRAVSKTGELFF.